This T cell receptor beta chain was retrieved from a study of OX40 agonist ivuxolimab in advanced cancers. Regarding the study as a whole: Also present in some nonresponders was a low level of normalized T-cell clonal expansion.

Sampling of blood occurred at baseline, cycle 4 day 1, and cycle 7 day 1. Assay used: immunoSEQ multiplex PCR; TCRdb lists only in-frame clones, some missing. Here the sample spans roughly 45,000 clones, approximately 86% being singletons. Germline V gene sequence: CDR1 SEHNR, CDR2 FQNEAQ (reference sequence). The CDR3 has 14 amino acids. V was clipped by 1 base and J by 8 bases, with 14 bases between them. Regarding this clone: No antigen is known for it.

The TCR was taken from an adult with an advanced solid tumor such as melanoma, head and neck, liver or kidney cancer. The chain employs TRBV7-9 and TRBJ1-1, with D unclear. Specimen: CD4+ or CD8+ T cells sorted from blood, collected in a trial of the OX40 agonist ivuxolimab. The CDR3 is CASSLVFGVGEAFF. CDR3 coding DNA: TGTGCCAGCAGCTTAGTCTTCGGCGTGGGAGAAGCTTTCTTT.